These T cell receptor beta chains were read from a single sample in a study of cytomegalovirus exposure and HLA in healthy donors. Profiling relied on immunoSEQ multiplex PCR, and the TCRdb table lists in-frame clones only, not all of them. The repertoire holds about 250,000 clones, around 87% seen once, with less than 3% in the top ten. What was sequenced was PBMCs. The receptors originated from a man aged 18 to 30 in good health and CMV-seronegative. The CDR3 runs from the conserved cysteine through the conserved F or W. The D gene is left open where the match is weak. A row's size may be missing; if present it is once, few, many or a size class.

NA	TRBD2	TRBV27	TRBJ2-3	TGTGCCAGCAGTTTACCCGGGACTAGCGGGAGGGGGGACACAGATACGCAGTATTTT	CASSLPGTSGRGDTDTQYF
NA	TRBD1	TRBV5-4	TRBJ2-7	TGTGCCAGCAGCCCCTCTCCGGGACAGCCCTACGAGCAGTACTTC	CASSPSPGQPYEQYF
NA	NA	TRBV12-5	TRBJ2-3	TGTGCTAGTGGTTCAACCAGTGGAGATACGCAGTATTTT	CASGSTSGDTQYF
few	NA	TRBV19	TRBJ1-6	TGTGCCAGTAGTATCTCCGGGTTGGATTCACCCCTCCACTTT	CASSISGLDSPLHF
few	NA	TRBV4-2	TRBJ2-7	TGTGCCAGCAGCCAAGATCGGGACGAGCAGTACTTC	CASSQDRDEQYF
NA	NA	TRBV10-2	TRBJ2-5	TGCGCCAGCAGTGAAGGGTACGGGGGAGGAGAGACCCAGTACTTC	CASSEGYGGGETQYF
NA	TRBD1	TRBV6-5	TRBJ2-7	TGTGCCAGCAGTTACTACGACAGGGGGACCTACGAGCAGTACTTC	CASSYYDRGTYEQYF
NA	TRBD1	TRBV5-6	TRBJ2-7	TGTGCCAGCAGCGGACGACAGGGCCCTCGGGAGCAGTACTTC	CASSGRQGPREQYF
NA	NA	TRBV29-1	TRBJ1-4	TGCAGCGTGACCAGAGGAAATGAAAAACTGTTTTTT	CSVTRGNEKLFF
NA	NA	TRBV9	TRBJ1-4	TGTGCCAGCAGCCTAAGCGGGGCCCCTAATGAAAAACTGTTTTTT	CASSLSGAPNEKLFF
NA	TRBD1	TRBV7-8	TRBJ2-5	TGTGCCAGCAGCATAGGACAGGCCTTACTCCAAGAGACCCAGTACTTC	CASSIGQALLQETQYF
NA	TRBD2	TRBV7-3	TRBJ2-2	TGTGCCAGCAGCTTACTTCCTAGCGGGACCACCGGGGAGCTGTTTTTT	CASSLLPSGTTGELFF
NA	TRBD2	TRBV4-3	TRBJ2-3	TGCGCCAGCAGCCCCCGGGTAGCGGGAAATACAGATACGCAGTATTTT	CASSPRVAGNTDTQYF
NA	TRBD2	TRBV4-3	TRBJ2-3	TGCGCCAGCAGCCAAGATCAGGTAGCGGGGGACCCAGATACGCAGTATTTT	CASSQDQVAGDPDTQYF
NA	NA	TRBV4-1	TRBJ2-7	TGCGCCAGCAGCCAAGGGACTTCGACTCTCTACGAGCAGTACTTC	CASSQGTSTLYEQYF
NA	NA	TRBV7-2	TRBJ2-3	TGTGCCAGCAGCCGGGGAGTGCGAGATACGCAGTATTTT	CASSRGVRDTQYF
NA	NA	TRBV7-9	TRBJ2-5	TGTGCCAGCAGCTCCTACAGGACCCGGGTGGAGACCCAGTACTTC	CASSSYRTRVETQYF
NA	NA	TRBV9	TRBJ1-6	TGTGCCAGCAGCGTCAGGACAGCTAATTCACCCCTCCACTTT	CASSVRTANSPLHF
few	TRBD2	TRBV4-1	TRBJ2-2	TGCGCCAGCAGCCAAAGACTAGCCGGCAACGGGGAGCTGTTTTTT	CASSQRLAGNGELFF
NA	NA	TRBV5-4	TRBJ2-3	TGTGCCAGCAGCTTGTTGGGGGCCGGGGTCACAGATACGCAGTATTTT	CASSLLGAGVTDTQYF
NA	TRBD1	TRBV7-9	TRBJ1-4	TGTGCCAGCAGCTTAAGGGACAGCCTTTCAACTAATGAAAAACTGTTTTTT	CASSLRDSLSTNEKLFF
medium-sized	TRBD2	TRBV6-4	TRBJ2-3	TGTGCCAGCAGTGACTCTAGCGGGGGGGCAGATACGCAGTATTTT	CASSDSSGGADTQYF
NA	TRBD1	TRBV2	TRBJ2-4	TGTGCCGGGGACAGGGAGGAAAACATTCAGTACTTC	CAGDREENIQYF
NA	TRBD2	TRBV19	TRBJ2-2	TGTGCCAGTAGTATCCAGCGGGGTAAATACACCGGGGAGCTGTTTTTT	CASSIQRGKYTGELFF
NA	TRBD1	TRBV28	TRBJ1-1	TGTGCCAGCAGTCCACAGGGGAGAGCTTTCTTT	CASSPQGRAFF
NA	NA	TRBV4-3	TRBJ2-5	TGCGCCAGCAGCCTAGAGGGGAGGGGGGGAGCGGAGACCCAGTACTTC	CASSLEGRGGAETQYF
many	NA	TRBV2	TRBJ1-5	TGTGCCAGCACACAGGCCGGCAATCAGCCCCAGCATTTT	CASTQAGNQPQHF
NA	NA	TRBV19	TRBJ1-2	TGTGCCAGTAAGCGGACCCCGACACCCACCTATGGCTACACCTTC	CASKRTPTPTYGYTF
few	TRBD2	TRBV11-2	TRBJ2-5	TGTGCCAGCAGCTCACTAGCGGGGGATGAGACCCAGTACTTC	CASSSLAGDETQYF
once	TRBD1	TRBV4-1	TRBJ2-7	TGCGCCAGCAGACAACAGGGGGCTTACGAGCAGTACTTC	CASRQQGAYEQYF
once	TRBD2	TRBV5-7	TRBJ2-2	TGTGCCAGCAGCCCCGGGCGACGACAGCGGGAGGAAACCGGGGAGCTGTTTTTT	CASSPGRRQREETGELFF
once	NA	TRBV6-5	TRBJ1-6	TGTGCCAGCAGTTCGACCGGGACACTCTATAATTCACCCCTCCACTTT	CASSSTGTLYNSPLHF
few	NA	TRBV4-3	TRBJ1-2	TGCGCCAGCAGCCAAGAGGGGAGATGGGCTGGCTACACCTTC	CASSQEGRWAGYTF
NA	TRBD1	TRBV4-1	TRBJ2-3	TGCGCCAGCAGCCAAAGCCGGATTAGGGGGCGCAGCACAGATACGCAGTATTTT	CASSQSRIRGRSTDTQYF
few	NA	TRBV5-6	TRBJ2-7	TGTGCCAGCAGCTTGGAAGAATACATTTACGAGCAGTACTTC	CASSLEEYIYEQYF
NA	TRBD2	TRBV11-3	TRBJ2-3	TGTGCCAGCAGCCCCCGTAGCGGGGACACAGATACGCAGTATTTT	CASSPRSGDTDTQYF